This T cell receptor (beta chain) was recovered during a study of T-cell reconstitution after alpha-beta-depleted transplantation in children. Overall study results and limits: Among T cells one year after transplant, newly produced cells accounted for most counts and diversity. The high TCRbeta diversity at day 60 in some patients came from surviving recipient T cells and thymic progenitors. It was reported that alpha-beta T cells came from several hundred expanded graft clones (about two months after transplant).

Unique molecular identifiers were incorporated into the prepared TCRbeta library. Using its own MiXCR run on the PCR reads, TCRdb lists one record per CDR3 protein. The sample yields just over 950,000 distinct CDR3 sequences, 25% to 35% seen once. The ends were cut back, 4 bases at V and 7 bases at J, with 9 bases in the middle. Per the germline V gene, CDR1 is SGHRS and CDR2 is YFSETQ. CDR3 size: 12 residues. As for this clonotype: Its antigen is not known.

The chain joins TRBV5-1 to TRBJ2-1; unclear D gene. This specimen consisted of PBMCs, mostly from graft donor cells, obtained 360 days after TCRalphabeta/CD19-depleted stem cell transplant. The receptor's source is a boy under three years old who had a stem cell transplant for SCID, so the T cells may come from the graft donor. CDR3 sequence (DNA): TGCGCCAGCAGCGGCAGCGAGAATGAGCAGTTCTTC. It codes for CASSGSENEQFF.